The present T cell receptor beta chain was sequenced within a study of blood T cell repertoires in COVID-19. Repertoires were generated with immunoSEQ multiplex PCR, while TCRdb's copy carries only in-frame clones and drops some. Among under 350,000 clones, around nine tenths were seen once, and the ten largest hold 1.5% to 2%. Patients of the Seattle cohort, enrolled during active infection, were followed longitudinally. Trimming shortened V by 1 base and J by 5 bases, and 8 bases separated the two germline ends. The CDR3 sequence is 14 residues long. The germline gives CDR1 LGHDT, CDR2 YNNKEL (reference sequence).

This sequence was found in a woman in her 30s with COVID-19, enrolled during active disease. What was sequenced was peripheral blood. The genes are TRBV3-1 (or the pseudogene TRBV3-2) and TRBJ2-2, with D unclear. The CDR3 sequence: CASSQAGWTGELFF. The CDR3 region has the DNA TGTGCCAGCAGCCAAGCCGGGTGGACCGGGGAGCTGTTTTTT.